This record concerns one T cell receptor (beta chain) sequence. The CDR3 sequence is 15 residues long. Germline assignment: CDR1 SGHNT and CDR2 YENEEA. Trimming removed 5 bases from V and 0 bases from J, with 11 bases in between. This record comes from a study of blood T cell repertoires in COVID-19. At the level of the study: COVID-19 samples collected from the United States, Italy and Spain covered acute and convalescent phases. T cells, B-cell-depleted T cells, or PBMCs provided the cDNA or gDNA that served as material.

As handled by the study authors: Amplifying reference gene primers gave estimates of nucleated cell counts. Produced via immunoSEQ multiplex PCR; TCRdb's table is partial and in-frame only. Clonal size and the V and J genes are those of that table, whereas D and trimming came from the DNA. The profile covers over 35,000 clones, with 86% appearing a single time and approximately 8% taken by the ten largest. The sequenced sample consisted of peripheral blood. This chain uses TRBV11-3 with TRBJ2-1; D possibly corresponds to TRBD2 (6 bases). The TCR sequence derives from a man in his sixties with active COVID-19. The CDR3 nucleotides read TGTGCCAGCAGCCGTAGCGGAGACTCCTACAATGAGCAGTTCTTC. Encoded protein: CASSRSGDSYNEQFF.